This paragraph covers one TCR beta chain sequence. Its target antigen remains unknown. No base-level quality is on record; no much larger clone is a single base apart. This entry belongs to a study of T cell repertoires in cytomegalovirus infection (dated by TCRdb to between 2018 and 2021). With respect to the entire study: Donor HLA type was relevant to the analysis, as public TCR beta signatures indicated carriage of CMV infection together with the matching HLA type. Points the paper makes about the study in general: Cumulative frequency of public TCR beta family members discriminated carriers of CMV infection plus the relevant HLA type in this cohort and an independent approximately 370-donor cohort. The ex vivo response was dominated by HLA-C-restricted CMV-specific TCR beta clonotypes, which also provided the single most frequent clonotype in two of eight donors.

TCRdb names Illumina HiSeq 1500 as the instrument used. The public reads were reprocessed in TCRdb via fastp at Q25 and MiXCR, keeping in-frame beta chains. Rows matching on CDR3 protein sequence are summarized as one entry with the most common DNA and genes. This sample lists roughly 230,000 distinct CDR3 sequences; roughly 22% were detected once. Around a sixth of the sample goes to the ten largest clones. The sequenced material came from CD8+ T cells from PBMCs. The receptor was derived from a human donor in good health (CMV status not recorded). Some clones in this sample may be carry-over from other donors' samples.

CDR3 loop: CAVLAGYEQYF. The DNA sequence is as follows: TGTGCCGTTCTAGCGGGCTACGAGCAGTACTTC. The chain couples TRBV25-1 to TRBJ2-7; 8 junctional bases match TRBD2. Taken from cysteine to phenylalanine, the CDR3 has 11 residues. Only CDR3 DNA is held: 33 bases, read in frame from base 1. Germline trimming: 11 bases from V, 3 bases from J; junction bases outside gene matches: 3. The CDR1 and CDR2 encoded by the germline V gene are MGHDK and SYGVNS.